This T cell receptor beta chain came from a study of blood T cell repertoires in COVID-19. In the study overall: The study drew acute and convalescent COVID-19 samples from the United States, Italy and Spain. PBMCs, B-cell-depleted T cells, or T cells were the source of the cDNA or gDNA that made up the material.

Clones were sequenced by immunoSEQ multiplex PCR, and TCRdb holds only the in-frame ones, with some missing. The table includes about 250,000 clones, around 88% detected once. V gave up 2 bases and J gave up 7 bases; unmatched junction bases: 3. The CDR3 spans 14 residues. The germline V gene has CDR1 MNHEY and CDR2 SVGEGT. A Seattle source enrolled patients during active infection and followed them longitudinally. The V gene is TRBV6-2 or TRBV6-3, the J gene TRBJ2-1, with TRBD2 identical over 9 bases. Sequencing was performed on peripheral blood. This TCR was recovered from a young woman with COVID-19, enrolled during active disease. The CDR3 DNA reads TGTGCCAGCAGTTACGCGGGAGGGCCAAATGAGCAGTTCTTC. This encodes CASSYAGGPNEQFF.